This TCR beta chain is drawn from a study of blood T cell repertoires in COVID-19. At the level of the study: The samples span acute and convalescent COVID-19 from the United States, Italy and Spain. T cells, B-cell-depleted T cells, or PBMCs supplied cDNA or gDNA.

CDR1 is SEHNR, CDR2 FQNEAQ, per germline (reference sequence). The CDR3 sequence is 16 residues long. V trimming: 5 bases; J trimming: 3 bases; junction bases outside the gene matches: 11. Per the study methods: Reference gene primer amplification gave estimated nucleated cell counts. Only in-frame clones appear in the TCRdb table, and some are missing; sequencing was by immunoSEQ multiplex PCR. That table is the source of V, J and clone size, and D and trimming were worked out from the DNA. The sample consists of around 230,000 clones, approximately 82% of them appearing once. The sequencing sample was made of peripheral blood. The TCR was taken from a man aged 35 to 55 who had recovered from COVID-19. The chain joins TRBV7-9 to TRBJ2-3, with 7 positions matching TRBD2. The CDR3 loop is CASSRLGGRGTDTQYF. CDR3 coding DNA: TGTGCCAGCAGCCGACTGGGCGGGAGAGGGACAGATACGCAGTATTTT. The whole variable domain, filled in from reference TRBV7-9 and TRBJ2-3, reads DTGVSQNPRHKITKRGQNVTFRCDPISEHNRLYWYRQTLGQGPEFLTYFQNEAQLEKSRLLSDRFSAERPKGSFSTLEIQRTEQGDSAMYLCASSRLGGRGTDTQYFGPGTRLTVL.